These 30 T cell receptor beta chains were all obtained from the same sample, sequenced in a study of blood T cell repertoires in COVID-19. TCRdb's table, derived via immunoSEQ multiplex PCR, lists solely in-frame clones and lacks some. The table records about 260,000 clones, 88% of them present only once. The sequencing input was peripheral blood. These TCRs come from a human donor in a cohort sampled during active COVID-19.

This clone has a count of ten or more. The rearrangement links TRBV28 to TRBJ2-7, with 7 bases lining up with TRBD1. CDR1 and CDR2 (germline): MDHEN, SYDVKM. The CDR3 has 13 amino acids. Trimming cost V 8 bases and J 2 bases; bases outside gene matches: 6. The CDR3 nucleotides read TGTGCCAGCGCGACAGGGCTAACCTACGAGCAGTACTTC. This translates into CASATGLTYEQYF.

This clone appeared once. J is TRBJ2-7 and V is TRBV5-1; D might be TRBD1 (5 bases). Trimming pared 4 bases from V and 2 bases from J, leaving 19 bases between. CDR1 and CDR2 (germline): SGHRS, YFSETQ. The CDR3 loop spans 16 amino acids. For the CDR3, the DNA is TGCGCCAGCAGCCCAGCTACAGGATCACCGACCTACGAGCAGTACTTC. Translation: CASSPATGSPTYEQYF.

The V call is TRBV10-3, the J call TRBJ2-7; TRBD2 is a possible D gene (6 bases). The CDR3 runs 11 residues. From germline, CDR1 is ENHRY and CDR2 SYGVKD. Deletions cut 4 bases from V and 6 bases from J, with 7 bases between. The CDR3 here is CAISGGGEQYF. The CDR3 DNA is TGTGCCATCAGTGGGGGAGGCGAGCAGTACTTC.

The chain is built from TRBV5-1 and TRBJ2-7, with TRBD1 matching 9 bases. Trimming took 4 bases from V and 9 from J; bases not matched to a gene: 8. The germline V gene has CDR1 SGHRS and CDR2 YFSETQ. The CDR3 runs 13 residues. The CDR3 nucleotides read TGCGCCAGCAGCGCGGACAGGGGTGGGTTGCAGTACTTC. It yields the protein CASSADRGGLQYF.

The gene calls are TRBV5-5 and TRBJ1-4, with TRBD1 as a possible D gene (5 bases). CDR3 length: 15 residues. V was trimmed by 8 bases and J by 3 bases, leaving 17 bases between them. Germline CDR1 and CDR2: SGHKS and YYEKEE (reference sequence). CDR3 region: CASAEPGLSNEKLFF. For the CDR3, the DNA is TGTGCCAGTGCGGAACCGGGACTTTCTAATGAAAAACTGTTTTTT.

This rearrangement joins TRBV29-1 to TRBJ2-4, with D unclear. This CDR3 contains 13 residues. V was trimmed by 7 bases and J by 2 bases, leaving 12 bases between them. In germline, CDR1 is SQVTM, CDR2 ANQGSEA. The DNA for the CDR3 is TGCAGCGCGTTCACGCGGTCCAAAAACATTCAGTACTTC. It codes for CSAFTRSKNIQYF.

On this clone: Other DNA sequences of this sample code for an identical CDR3. This CDR3 reads CASSVDGYGYTF. CDR3 nucleotides: TGTGCCAGCAGCGTAGACGGCTATGGCTACACCTTC. This chain joins TRBV9 and TRBJ1-2, with unresolved D. Per the germline V gene, CDR1 is SGDLS and CDR2 is YYNGEE. The germline V and J ends were trimmed by 0 bases and 4 bases, with 4 bases remaining between them. This CDR3 has 12 amino acids.

Only one count was recorded for this clone. The genes are TRBV9 and TRBJ2-5, with 8 bases fitting TRBD1. The CDR3 has 16 amino acids. The V gene end was trimmed by 4 bases and the J gene end by 3 bases; junction bases not matched to a gene: 11. The germline V gene has CDR1 SGDLS and CDR2 YYNGEE. The CDR3 DNA reads TGTGCCAGCAGCCTATCTTTTCAGACAGGGGAAGAGACCCAGTACTTC. Protein: CASSLSFQTGEETQYF.

This chain connects TRBV9 to TRBJ2-7; TRBD2 aligns across 7 bases. Germline CDR1 is SGDLS and CDR2 is YYNGEE. There are 15 residues in the CDR3. Trimming cost V 0 bases and J 3 bases; bases outside gene matches: 6. The DNA for the CDR3 is TGTGCCAGCAGCGTAGGGAGCGGGGCTTACTACGAGCAGTACTTC. Residues: CASSVGSGAYYEQYF.

The rearrangement uses TRBV7-2 and TRBJ1-2; TRBD1 agrees at 8 bases. Germline V CDR1 and CDR2: SGHTA, FQGNSA. V dropped 0 bases and J dropped 4; count of bases not matched to a gene: 16. This CDR3 spans 19 amino acids. As DNA, the CDR3 is TGTGCCAGCAGCTTAGCTCAGTGGGGGCGGACAGGGTGGTCCTATGGCTACACCTTC. This translates into CASSLAQWGRTGWSYGYTF.

The chain combines TRBV7-9 with TRBJ1-6; 10 bases are a match to TRBD1. V lost 7 bases to trimming and J lost 9 bases; unmatched junction nucleotides: 6. CDR3 length equals 14 residues. Germline assignment: CDR1 SEHNR and CDR2 FQNEAQ (reference sequence). The CDR3 sequence: CASTPGDRGSPLHF. The CDR3, as DNA: TGTGCCAGCACCCCCGGGGACAGGGGTTCACCCCTCCACTTT.

V is TRBV7-2 and J is TRBJ2-1, with 8 bases identical to TRBD2. This CDR3 has 15 residues. Germline assignment: CDR1 SGHTA and CDR2 FQGNSA. Germline trimming cut 8 bases from V and 0 bases from J; bases unmatched to any gene: 6. CDR3 region: CASAIAGSSYNEQFF. The CDR3 nucleotides read TGTGCCAGCGCCATAGCGGGGAGCTCCTACAATGAGCAGTTCTTC.

This clone was observed a handful of times. The rearrangement links TRBV5-6 to TRBJ2-7; D is possibly TRBD2 (6 bases). The germline gives CDR1 SGHDT, CDR2 YYEEEE. V lost 1 base and J lost 5, with 16 bases in between. The CDR3 totals 15 residues. CDR3 sequence (DNA): TGTGCCAGCAGCTTGACTGCTAGCTGGGAGGACGAGCAGTACTTC. It encodes CASSLTASWEDEQYF.

The CDR3 reads CSVYRPGVQETQYF. The DNA of the CDR3 is TGCAGCGTATACCGGCCCGGGGTACAAGAGACCCAGTACTTC. The rearrangement uses TRBV29-1 and TRBJ2-5; a possible D gene is TRBD2 (5 bases). Deletions cut 6 bases from V and 2 bases from J, with 16 bases between. The CDR3 extends over 14 amino acids. Germline V gene data show CDR1 as SQVTM and CDR2 as ANQGSEA. Using reference TRBV29-1 and TRBJ2-5 for the parts outside the CDR3, the full variable domain is SAVISQKPSRDICQRGTSLTIQCQVDSQVTMMFWYRQQPGQSLTLIATANQGSEATYESGFVIDKFPISRPNLTFSTLTVSNMSPEDSSIYLCSVYRPGVQETQYFGPGTRLLVL.

J is TRBJ2-1 and V is TRBV18, with 9 bases fitting TRBD2. Losses at the gene ends were 3 bases for V and 5 bases for J; bases not matched to a gene: 11. The CDR3 is made up of 17 amino acids. Germline values: CDR1 KGHSH, CDR2 LQKENI. CDR3 in amino acids: CASSPPEGGRANNEQFF. CDR3 coding DNA: TGTGCCAGCTCACCCCCCGAGGGCGGGAGGGCCAACAATGAGCAGTTCTTC.

The chain joins TRBV9 to TRBJ2-1; tentatively, D is TRBD1 (6 bases). The CDR3 covers 16 residues. Germline V CDR1 and CDR2: SGDLS, YYNGEE. Trimming took off 0 bases at V and 10 bases at J, with 20 bases between the two ends. In DNA, the CDR3 is TGTGCCAGCAGCGTAGGGGGGCTAGCCGTGGTTAGGGAGCAGTTCTTC. This sequence encodes CASSVGGLAVVREQFF. Supplemented by reference TRBV9 and TRBJ2-1, the full variable domain reads DSGVTQTPKHLITATGQRVTLRCSPRSGDLSVYWYQQSLDQGLQFLIQYYNGEERAKGNILERFSAQQFPDLHSELNLSSLELGDSALYFCASSVGGLAVVREQFFGPGTRLTVL.

This chain joins TRBV6-5 and TRBJ1-1; a weak D match, TRBD1 (5 bases). CDR3 length equals 15 residues. Germline lookup yields CDR1 MNHEY and CDR2 SVGAGI. The V and J ends lost 5 bases and 2 bases respectively, with 15 bases between them. CDR3 loop: CASSHLGRDNTEAFF. The CDR3 nucleotides are TGTGCCAGCAGTCACCTGGGGAGGGACAACACTGAAGCTTTCTTT.

This rearrangement joins TRBV7-6 to TRBJ2-7, with 10 bases fitting TRBD2. The germline gives CDR1 SGHVS, CDR2 FNYEAQ. With V trimmed by 3 bases and J by 2 bases, 13 bases remained unmatched. CDR3 size: 18 residues. CDR3 sequence: CASSFASGGPLDTYEQYF. CDR3 nucleotide sequence: TGTGCCAGCAGCTTTGCTAGCGGGGGACCGCTTGATACCTACGAGCAGTACTTC.

V is TRBV3-1 (or the pseudogene TRBV3-2) and J is TRBJ2-5; D is uncertain. The CDR3 spans 14 residues. V was cut by 3 bases and J by 3 bases, with 11 bases left in between. CDR1 is LGHDT and CDR2 is YNNKEL in the germline V gene (reference sequence). The CDR3 is CASSHLSVEETQYF. CDR3 nucleotide sequence: TGTGCCAGCAGCCATCTGTCCGTCGAAGAGACCCAGTACTTC.

V is TRBV6-5 and J is TRBJ1-1; tentative D call: TRBD1 (6 bases). CDR3 length: 14 amino acids. V lost 6 bases and J 11 bases, leaving 22 bases between the germline ends. In germline, CDR1 is MNHEY, CDR2 SVGAGI. Written as DNA, the CDR3 is TGTGCCAGCAGAGGGATAGGGGCGGGGGCAGAGGCTTTCTTT. This sequence encodes CASRGIGAGAEAFF.

The V call is TRBV29-1, the J call TRBJ2-1, with a tentative D call TRBD2 (5 bases). The CDR3 is made up of 12 amino acids. The germline V and J ends were trimmed by 4 bases and 14 bases, with 18 bases remaining between them. Per germline, CDR1 SQVTM and CDR2 ANQGSEA. CDR3: CSVVRGEAIEFF. CDR3 nucleotides: TGCAGCGTTGTACGGGGTGAGGCAATCGAGTTCTTC.

The chain is built from TRBV24-1 and TRBJ2-3, with D unresolved. Per the germline V gene, CDR1 is KGHDR and CDR2 is SFDVKD. CDR3 length equals 13 residues. Trimming shortened V by 11 bases and J by 0 bases, and 11 bases separated the two germline ends. CDR3 residues: CAITDASTDTQYF. CDR3 DNA sequence: TGTGCCATCACAGATGCAAGCACAGATACGCAGTATTTT.

The J gene is TRBJ2-7, the V gene TRBV6-1; 7 positions agree with TRBD2. With V trimmed by 2 bases and J by 0 bases, 7 bases remained unmatched. The CDR3 spans 16 residues. Germline V gives CDR1 MNHNS, CDR2 SASEGT. The CDR3 loop is CASSESPGRPSYEQYF. In DNA form, the CDR3 reads TGTGCCAGCAGTGAATCTCCCGGGAGGCCCTCCTACGAGCAGTACTTC.

About this clone itself: At one end, the junction sequence differs from germline, possibly due to a read error. The chain links TRBV5-1 to TRBJ1-1, with no clear D. CDR1 is SGHRS, CDR2 YFSETQ, per germline. This CDR3 contains 12 residues. The DNA of the CDR3 is TGCGCCAGCAGCTTGGAACACCAACCGGGAGTCTTT. Translation: CASSLEHQPGVF.

The chain links TRBV6-2 or TRBV6-3 to TRBJ2-5, with 13 bases that match TRBD2. Germline-derived CDR1 and CDR2 are MNHEY and SVGEGT. The CDR3 covers 18 residues. V shed 6 bases and J 2 bases; nucleotides not matched to a gene: 12. The CDR3 sequence: CASSPAAGLAGSQETQYF. The CDR3 nucleotides are TGTGCCAGCAGCCCTGCCGCGGGACTAGCGGGAAGTCAAGAGACCCAGTACTTC.

The chain joins TRBV6-2 or TRBV6-3 to TRBJ2-1, with 10 bases that match TRBD2. Looked up from germline, CDR1 is MNHEY and CDR2 is SVGEGT. The CDR3 contains 14 residues. The junction had 7 bases not matched to a gene; V was cut back by 5 bases and J by 9 bases. The CDR3 region has the DNA TGTGCCAGCAGTCGGAATAGCGGGAGGCTTGAGCAGTTCTTC. Its translation: CASSRNSGRLEQFF.

The J gene is TRBJ2-6, the V gene TRBV27; D is uncertain. Trimming removed 7 bases at V and 1 base at J, with 8 bases between. CDR1 is MNHEY and CDR2 is SMNVEV in the germline V gene (reference sequence). The CDR3 is 14 residues long. CDR3 sequence reads: CASTPISGANVLTF. As DNA, the CDR3 is TGTGCCAGCACCCCAATTTCTGGGGCCAACGTCCTGACTTTC.

As regards this clone: Distinct nucleotide sequences in the sample also encode this CDR3. The chain recombines TRBV4-3 with TRBJ2-7; 9 bases are shared with TRBD1. The V gene end was trimmed by 0 bases and the J gene end by 4 bases; junction bases not matched to a gene: 7. The CDR3 length is 16 residues. From germline, CDR1 is LGHNA and CDR2 YSLEER. DNA for the CDR3: TGCGCCAGCAGCCAAGACACCGGGACAGGGACGTACGAGCAGTACTTC. This sequence encodes CASSQDTGTGTYEQYF.

This chain uses TRBV7-7 with TRBJ2-7, with D possibly TRBD1 on 5 matching bases. Germline CDR1 reads SSHAT; CDR2 reads FNYEAQ (reference sequence). The V end lost 5 bases, the J end lost 3 bases, and 11 bases lay between the germline ends. There are 13 residues in the CDR3. Written as DNA, the CDR3 is TGTGCCAGCAGCCCGGGTACAGGCTACGAGCAGTACTTC. Its protein is CASSPGTGYEQYF.

The gene calls are TRBV9 and TRBJ2-7; 11 bases match TRBD1. CDR3 length equals 17 residues. CDR1 is SGDLS, CDR2 YYNGEE, per germline. Germline trimming cut 0 bases from V and 5 bases from J; bases unmatched to any gene: 10. CDR3 in DNA: TGTGCCAGCAGCGTAGAAGGGACAGGGGGACCAAAGGACGAGCAGTACTTC. Amino acid sequence: CASSVEGTGGPKDEQYF.